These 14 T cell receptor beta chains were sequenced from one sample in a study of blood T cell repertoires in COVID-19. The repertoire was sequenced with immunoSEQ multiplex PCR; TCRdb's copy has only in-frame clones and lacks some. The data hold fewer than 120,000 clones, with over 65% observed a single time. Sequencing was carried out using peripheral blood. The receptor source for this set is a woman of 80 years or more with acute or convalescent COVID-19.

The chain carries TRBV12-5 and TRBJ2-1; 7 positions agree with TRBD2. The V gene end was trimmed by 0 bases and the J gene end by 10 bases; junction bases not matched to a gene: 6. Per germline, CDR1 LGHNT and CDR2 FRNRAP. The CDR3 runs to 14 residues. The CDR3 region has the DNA TGTGCTAGTGGTTTGGTACAACCGGGGGGAGAGCAGTTCTTC. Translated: CASGLVQPGGEQFF. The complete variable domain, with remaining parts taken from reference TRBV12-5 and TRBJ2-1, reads DARVTQTPRHKVTEMGQEVTMRCQPILGHNTVFWYRQTMMQGLELLAYFRNRAPLDDSGMPKDRFSAEMPDATLATLKIQPSEPRDSAVYFCASGLVQPGGEQFFGPGTRLTVL.

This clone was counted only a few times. Here the CDR3 reads CASRPDRGREKLFF. In DNA, the CDR3 is TGTGCCAGCAGACCGGACAGGGGGCGTGAAAAACTGTTTTTT. V is TRBV6-5 and J is TRBJ1-4, with 11 bases that match TRBD1. The ends lost 6 bases at V and 7 bases at J; junction bases unmatched: 4. Germline CDR1 and CDR2: MNHEY and SVGAGI. This CDR3 is built from 14 residues.

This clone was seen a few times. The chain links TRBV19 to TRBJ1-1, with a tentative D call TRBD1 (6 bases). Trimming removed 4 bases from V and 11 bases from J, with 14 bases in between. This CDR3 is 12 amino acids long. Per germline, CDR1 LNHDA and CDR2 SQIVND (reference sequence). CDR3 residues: CASSRPGQRAFF. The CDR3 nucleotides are TGTGCCAGTAGTAGGCCGGGACAACGGGCTTTCTTT.

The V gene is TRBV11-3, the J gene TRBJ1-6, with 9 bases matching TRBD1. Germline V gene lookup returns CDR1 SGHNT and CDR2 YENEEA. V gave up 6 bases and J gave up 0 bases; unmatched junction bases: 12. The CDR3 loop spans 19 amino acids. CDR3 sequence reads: CASRARGQGTLSYNSPLHF. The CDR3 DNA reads TGTGCCAGCAGGGCGCGGGGACAGGGAACCCTCTCCTATAATTCACCCCTCCACTTT.

The CDR3 DNA is TGTGCCTGGGTGGGACAGAAAGAGACCCAGTACTTC. This encodes CAWVGQKETQYF. The chain combines TRBV30 with TRBJ2-5; TRBD1 matches 7 bases. This CDR3 is 12 amino acids long. CDR1 and CDR2 from the germline V gene are GTSNPN and SVGIG (reference sequence). Germline trimming cut 5 bases from V and 3 bases from J; bases unmatched to any gene: 3. Full variable domain (remainder filled in from reference TRBV30 and TRBJ2-5): SQTIHQWPATLVQPVGSPLSLECTVEGTSNPNLYWYRQAAGRGLQLLFYSVGIGQISSEVPQNLSASRPQDRQFILSSKKLLLSDSGFYLCAWVGQKETQYFGPGTRLLVL.

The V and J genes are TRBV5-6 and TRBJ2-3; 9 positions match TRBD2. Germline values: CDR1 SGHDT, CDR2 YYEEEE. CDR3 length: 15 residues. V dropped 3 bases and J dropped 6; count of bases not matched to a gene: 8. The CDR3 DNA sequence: TGTGCCAGCAGCTGGTCCGCGGGGGGGCCGGATACGCAGTATTTT. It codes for CASSWSAGGPDTQYF.

CDR3 amino acids: CSASGTGGTSHTF. As DNA, the CDR3 is TGCAGTGCTAGTGGGACAGGGGGCACCTCTCACACCTTC. The chain carries TRBV20-1 and TRBJ1-2, with 12 bases aligning to TRBD1. V was clipped by 3 bases and J by 12 bases; unmatched bases: 8. From germline, CDR1 is DFQATT and CDR2 SNEGSKA (reference sequence). The CDR3 consists of 13 residues.

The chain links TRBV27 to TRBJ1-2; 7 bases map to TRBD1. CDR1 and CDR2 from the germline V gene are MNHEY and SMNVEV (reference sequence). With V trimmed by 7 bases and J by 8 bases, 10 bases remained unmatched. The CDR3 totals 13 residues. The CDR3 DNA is TGTGCCAGCACTAGGCAGGGGGTCGGGGGCTACACCTTC. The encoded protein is CASTRQGVGGYTF.

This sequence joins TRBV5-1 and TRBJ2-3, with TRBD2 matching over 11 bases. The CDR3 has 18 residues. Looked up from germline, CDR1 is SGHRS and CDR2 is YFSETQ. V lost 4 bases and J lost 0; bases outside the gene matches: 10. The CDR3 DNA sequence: TGCGCCAGCAGCCCCGGGACTAGCGGATTTACTAGCACAGATACGCAGTATTTT. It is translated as CASSPGTSGFTSTDTQYF. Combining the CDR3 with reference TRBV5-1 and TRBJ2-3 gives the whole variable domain KAGVTQTPRYLIKTRGQQVTLSCSPISGHRSVSWYQQTPGQGLQFLFEYFSETQRNKGNFPGRFSGRQFSNSRSEMNVSTLELGDSALYLCASSPGTSGFTSTDTQYFGPGTRLTVL.

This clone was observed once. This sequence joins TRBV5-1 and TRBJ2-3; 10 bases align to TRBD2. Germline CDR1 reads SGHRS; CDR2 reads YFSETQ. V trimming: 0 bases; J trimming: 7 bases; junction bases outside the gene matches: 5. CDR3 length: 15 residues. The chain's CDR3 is CASSLGGLARNTQYF. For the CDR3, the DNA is TGCGCCAGCAGCTTGGGGGGACTAGCGAGGAATACGCAGTATTTT.

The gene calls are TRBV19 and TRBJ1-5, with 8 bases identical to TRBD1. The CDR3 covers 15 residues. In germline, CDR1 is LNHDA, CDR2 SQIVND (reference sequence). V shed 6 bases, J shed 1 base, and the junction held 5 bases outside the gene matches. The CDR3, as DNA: TGTGCCAGTAGAGAAAGACAGGGGAGCAATCAGCCCCAGCATTTT. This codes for CASRERQGSNQPQHF.

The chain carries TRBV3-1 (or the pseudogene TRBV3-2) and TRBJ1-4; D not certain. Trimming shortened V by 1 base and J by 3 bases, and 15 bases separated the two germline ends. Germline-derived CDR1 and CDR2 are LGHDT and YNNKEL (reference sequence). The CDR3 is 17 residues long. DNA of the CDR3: TGTGCCAGCAGCCAAGGGATCGACATTCTCCCTAATGAAAAACTGTTTTTT. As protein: CASSQGIDILPNEKLFF.

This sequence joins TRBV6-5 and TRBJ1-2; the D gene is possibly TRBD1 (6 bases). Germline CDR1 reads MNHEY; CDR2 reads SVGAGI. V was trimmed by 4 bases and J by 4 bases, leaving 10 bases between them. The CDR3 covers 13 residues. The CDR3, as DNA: TGTGCCAGCAGTTTGGGACAAGTCTATGGCTACACCTTC. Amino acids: CASSLGQVYGYTF.

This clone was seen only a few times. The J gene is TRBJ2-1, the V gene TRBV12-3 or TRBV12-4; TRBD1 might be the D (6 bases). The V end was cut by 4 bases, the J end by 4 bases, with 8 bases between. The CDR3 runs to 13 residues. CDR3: CASSSDSYNEQFF. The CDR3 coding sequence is TGTGCCAGCAGTTCGGACAGTTACAATGAGCAGTTCTTC.